The clone carrying this T cell receptor (beta chain) occurred many times. Its specificity is unknown. The source of the sample is a study of cytomegalovirus exposure and HLA in healthy donors. Researchers ran the PCR with 60 Vbeta and 13 Jbeta primers. Measured with immunoSEQ multiplex PCR; TCRdb has only the in-frame clones, and not every one. The sample holds about 190,000 clones, approximately 80% seen once. General study points: The study put 160 or so TCR beta chains on its list as cytomegalovirus-associated. By HLA locus, TCR association rates varied in a later analysis, with DRB1 showing the most and HLA-C the fewest.

V was pared by 0 bases and J by 4 bases, with 9 bases between. Germline V gives CDR1 MNHNY, CDR2 SVGAGI (reference sequence). There are 15 residues in the CDR3. The source is a man aged 35 to 55 in good health and CMV-seropositive. The chain couples TRBV6-6 to TRBJ2-2; D is undetermined. The sequenced sample was PBMCs. The CDR3 reads CASSYSVLTTGELFF. CDR3 nucleotides: TGTGCCAGCAGTTACTCGGTCCTAACCACCGGGGAGCTGTTTTTT.